The rows below give T cell receptor beta chains drawn from one sample of a study of blood T cell repertoires in COVID-19. TCRdb's copy holds only in-frame clones and misses some; the assay was immunoSEQ multiplex PCR. The repertoire has more than 200,000 clones, 80% to 90% of them found once; the top ten carry roughly 3.7%. Material for sequencing was PBMCs or T cells enriched from blood (not recorded which). The receptors stem from a woman in her thirties who had been exposed to COVID-19. CDR3s include the opening cysteine and the closing phenylalanine or tryptophan. A D gene is named only where the DNA matches it firmly. Size is omitted from some rows. Given values are once, few, many or a class for expanded clones.

clone_size d_call cdr3_length j_call v_call cdr3_aa cdr3_nt
once . 14 TRBJ1-1 TRBV11-2 CASSLSLLNTEAFF TGTGCCAGCAGCTTATCTCTTCTGAACACTGAAGCTTTCTTT
. . 15 TRBJ2-3 TRBV2 CASSEAPSSSRTQYF TGTGCCAGCAGTGAAGCACCTTCGTCTAGCCGAACGCAGTATTTT
once TRBD2 14 TRBJ2-5 TRBV3-1/TRBV3-2 CASSQVGAGGTQYF TGTGCCAGCAGCCAAGTCGGCGCGGGGGGGACCCAGTACTTC
once . 18 TRBJ2-2 TRBV12-2 CASRLVGTSGGNTGELFF TGTGCAAGTCGCTTAGTGGGGACTAGCGGGGGGAACACCGGGGAGCTGTTTTTT
once TRBD2 15 TRBJ2-1 TRBV7-9 CASSSGLAGLNEQFF TGTGCCAGCAGCTCGGGACTAGCGGGTCTCAATGAGCAGTTCTTC
. TRBD2 15 TRBJ2-7 TRBV5-1 CASSGAGTSGNEQYF TGCGCCAGCAGCGGGGCCGGGACTAGCGGGAACGAGCAGTACTTC
few . 15 TRBJ1-5 TRBV30 CAWSVQGARWEPQHF TGTGCCTGGAGTGTACAAGGGGCGCGGTGGGAGCCCCAGCATTTT
few TRBD1 13 TRBJ1-1 TRBV5-1 CASSENRGAEAFF TGCGCCAGCAGCGAAAACAGGGGCGCTGAAGCTTTCTTT
. . 13 TRBJ2-7 TRBV11-2 CASGTGGTYEQYF TGTGCCAGCGGAACAGGTGGGACCTACGAGCAGTACTTC
. . 18 TRBJ1-2 TRBV19 CATETYAPWGAGNYGYTF TGTGCCACCGAAACCTATGCACCGTGGGGAGCTGGTAACTATGGCTACACCTTC
. . 11 TRBJ2-7 TRBV3-1/TRBV3-2 CASTSQWEQYF TGTGCCAGCACATCTCAGTGGGAGCAGTACTTC
. . 13 TRBJ2-4 TRBV7-2 CASSIRVLNIQYF TGTGCCAGCAGCATCAGGGTGCTTAACATTCAGTACTTC
. TRBD2 17 TRBJ2-7 TRBV27 CASSLRPGSGSTYEQYF TGTGCCAGCAGTTTACGCCCTGGAAGCGGGAGTACTTACGAGCAGTACTTC
. . 12 TRBJ1-2 TRBV5-1 CASSFSGDGYTF TGCGCCAGCAGCTTTTCAGGGGATGGCTACACCTTC
many TRBD2 15 TRBJ2-2 TRBV5-1 CASSPELAGSGELFF TGCGCCAGCAGCCCGGAACTAGCGGGATCCGGGGAGCTGTTTTTT
. TRBD1 13 TRBJ2-7 TRBV4-1 CASSPTGAYEQYF TGCGCCAGCAGCCCGACAGGGGCCTACGAGCAGTACTTC
. . 17 TRBJ2-3 TRBV21-1 CASSKDHRRASTDTQYF TGTGCCAGCAGCAAAGATCACCGGAGGGCTAGCACAGATACGCAGTATTTT
. TRBD2 16 TRBJ2-5 TRBV3-1/TRBV3-2 CASSQDRSGSWETQYF TGTGCCAGCAGCCAAGATAGAAGCGGGAGTTGGGAGACCCAGTACTTC
. TRBD1 17 TRBJ1-1 TRBV23-1 CASSQSVFETGETEAFF TGCGCCAGCAGTCAATCTGTTTTCGAGACAGGGGAGACTGAAGCTTTCTTT
. TRBD1 15 TRBJ2-7 TRBV6-6 CASSYSLQGLNEQYF TGTGCCAGCAGTTACTCACTACAGGGGTTGAACGAGCAGTACTTC
. . 16 TRBJ2-1 TRBV4-1 CASSQLAPSSYNEQFF TGCGCCAGCAGCCAACTAGCGCCCAGCTCCTACAATGAGCAGTTCTTC
. TRBD2 16 TRBJ2-3 TRBV6-5 CASSYFLAGVVDTQYF TGTGCCAGCAGTTACTTCCTAGCGGGAGTTGTAGATACGCAGTATTTT
. TRBD1 17 TRBJ2-2 TRBV6-6 CASSLGRTGSHSGELFF TGTGCCAGCAGTCTCGGACGGACAGGATCCCACTCCGGGGAGCTGTTTTTT
. TRBD2 17 TRBJ2-3 TRBV4-1 CASSQGRTSGRIDTQYF TGCGCCAGCAGCCAAGGTCGCACTAGCGGGAGAATTGATACGCAGTATTTT
. TRBD1 14 TRBJ1-2 TRBV5-1 CASSQGQGHYGYTF TGCGCCAGCAGCCAGGGACAGGGACACTATGGCTACACCTTC
. . 16 TRBJ1-6 TRBV11-2 CASSFGRGPSNSPLHF TGTGCCAGCAGCTTCGGTAGGGGCCCATCGAATTCACCCCTCCACTTT
. TRBD2 15 TRBJ2-7 TRBV28 CASSSGTSDRYEQYF TGTGCCAGCAGTTCCGGGACTAGCGATAGATACGAGCAGTACTTC
. TRBD1 14 TRBJ2-7 TRBV5-1 CASSSDRGRNEQYF TGCGCCAGCAGCTCTGACAGGGGTCGGAACGAGCAGTACTTC
once . 15 TRBJ1-5 TRBV19 CASSQVARALQPQHF TGTGCCAGTAGTCAGGTGGCCAGGGCCCTACAGCCCCAGCATTTT
. TRBD1 16 TRBJ2-3 TRBV28 CASSRQGAPTTDTQYF TGTGCCAGCAGTCGACAGGGGGCGCCTACCACAGATACGCAGTATTTT
. . 15 TRBJ2-5 TRBV5-5 CASSFWARQLETQYF TGTGCCAGCAGCTTCTGGGCCAGGCAGCTGGAGACCCAGTACTTC
. TRBD1 15 TRBJ1-1 TRBV13 CASSSTHRGNTEAFF TGTGCCAGCAGCTCCACCCACAGGGGGAACACTGAAGCTTTCTTT
. . 12 TRBJ1-2 TRBV5-6 CASSLGHARYTF TGTGCCAGCAGCTTGGGACACGCCCGTTACACCTTC
. TRBD1 13 TRBJ1-2 TRBV18 CASSPGQGGGYTF TGTGCCAGCTCTCCGGGACAGGGTGGTGGCTACACCTTC
. TRBD1 15 TRBJ2-7 TRBV5-1 CASSRTGVYSYEQYF TGCGCCAGCAGCAGGACAGGGGTCTACTCCTACGAGCAGTACTTC
. TRBD2 18 TRBJ2-3 TRBV4-2 CASSQYSGLAGGANTQYF TGTGCCAGCAGCCAATATTCCGGACTAGCGGGAGGAGCAAATACGCAGTATTTT
. . 16 TRBJ1-1 TRBV18 CASSPLGKAMNTEAFF TGTGCCAGCTCACCTCTCGGGAAGGCAATGAACACTGAAGCTTTCTTT
once TRBD2 17 TRBJ2-1 TRBV9 CASSATSGVLSYNEQFF TGTGCCAGCAGCGCTACTAGCGGAGTGCTCTCCTACAATGAGCAGTTCTTC
. . 13 TRBJ1-1 TRBV30 CAWTDNRNTEAFF TGTGCCTGGACGGACAATCGGAACACTGAAGCTTTCTTT
. . 11 TRBJ1-2 TRBV6-4 CASSDGQGYTF TGTGCCAGCAGTGACGGGCAAGGCTACACCTTC
. . 13 TRBJ1-1 TRBV30 CAWNGQPNTEAFF TGTGCCTGGAATGGACAGCCGAACACTGAAGCTTTCTTT
. . 20 TRBJ1-2 TRBV5-3 CARSGIFLRPIDRESYGYTF TGTGCCAGAAGCGGTATCTTTCTCCGCCCGATTGACAGAGAGTCCTATGGCTACACCTTC
. TRBD2 15 TRBJ2-5 TRBV19 CASSFMTSGGETQYF TGTGCCAGTAGTTTCATGACTAGCGGGGGAGAGACCCAGTACTTC
. . 13 TRBJ2-7 TRBV28 CASSLAISDEQYF TGTGCCAGCAGTCTCGCTATTTCCGACGAGCAGTACTTC
. . 17 TRBJ2-1 TRBV11-2 CASSLKWSTISYNEQFF TGTGCCAGCAGCTTGAAATGGAGCACCATCTCCTACAATGAGCAGTTCTTC